The next 18 T cell receptor beta chains were all read from a single sample in a study of T cell repertoires in cytomegalovirus infection. TCRdb fed the reads into MiXCR, producing one record per CDR3 protein. The table has roughly 600,000 distinct CDR3 sequences, 24% seen once; the top ten hold around 8%. Specimen: CD8+ T cells from PBMCs. These receptors came from a human donor in good health (CMV status not recorded). Some clones in this sample may be carry-over from other donors' samples.

In its sample, this clonotype was seen a few times. The chain combines TRBV29-1 with TRBJ1-2; D is unclear. This CDR3 contains 14 residues. V shed 6 bases and J shed 2 bases, with 16 bases lying between them. Germline CDR1 and CDR2: SQVTM and ANQGSEA. CDR3 sequence (DNA): TGCAGCGTCCTCCCCCTCGGGGAAAACTATGGCTACACCTTC. Protein: CSVLPLGENYGYTF.

The gene calls are TRBV6-2 or TRBV6-3 and TRBJ1-3; perhaps TRBD1 as D (5 bases). This CDR3 has 14 residues. Trimming left V 4 bases short and J 3 bases short, with 10 bases between. Germline CDR1 and CDR2: MNHEY and SVGEGT. CDR3 DNA: TGTGCCAGCAGTTCAGCGGGGCTTGGAAACACCATATATTTT. Protein: CASSSAGLGNTIYF.

This clonotype was seen ten or more times. The genes are TRBV4-2 and TRBJ2-1; 8 bases align to TRBD2. The V gene end was trimmed by 6 bases and the J gene end by 4 bases; junction bases not matched to a gene: 2. Germline V gives CDR1 LGHNA, CDR2 YNFKEQ. The CDR3 loop spans 13 amino acids. The CDR3 region is CASRGGGYNEQFF. The CDR3 coding sequence is TGTGCCAGCAGGGGCGGGGGGTACAATGAGCAGTTCTTC.

Regarding this clonotype: One end of the junction does not line up with germline, which may come from a read error. This chain connects TRBV6-1 to TRBJ2-1; 15 bases line up with TRBD2. CDR1 MNHNS and CDR2 SASEGT come from the germline V gene. This CDR3 is 16 amino acids long. The CDR3 region has the DNA TGTGCCAACAGTACCGGACTAGCGGGGGGGAGGGATGAGCAGTTCTTC. Its translation: CANSTGLAGGRDEQFF.

This chain joins TRBV25-1 and TRBJ1-4; no clear D. This CDR3 is built from 15 residues. Trimming took off 1 base at V and 0 bases at J, with 6 bases between the two ends. Germline loops: CDR1 MGHDK, CDR2 SYGVNS. The CDR3 reads CASSEFRTTNEKLFF. CDR3 nucleotides: TGTGCCAGCAGTGAATTCAGAACAACTAATGAAAAACTGTTTTTT.

The gene calls are TRBV5-8 and TRBJ1-5, with D perhaps matching TRBD1 (5 bases). The CDR3 runs 15 residues. Between the trimmed V and J ends, which lost 0 bases and 6 bases, there was a span of 13 bases. The V gene's germline CDR1 is SGHTS and CDR2 YDEGEE. CDR3: CASSLVGVEGQPQHF. The CDR3 DNA follows: TGTGCCAGCAGCTTGGTAGGGGTAGAAGGTCAGCCCCAGCATTTT.

The rearrangement joins TRBV27 to TRBJ1-1; D remains ambiguous. The CDR3 extends over 13 amino acids. CDR1 is MNHEY and CDR2 is SMNVEV in the germline V gene (reference sequence). Deletions cut 3 bases from V and 7 bases from J, with 12 bases between. CDR3 in DNA: TGTGCCAGCAGTTTCCCCGGTGGGCATGAAGCTTTCTTT. This encodes CASSFPGGHEAFF.

The rearrangement uses TRBV6-1 and TRBJ2-7; possible D gene TRBD2, 6 bases. Per germline, CDR1 MNHNS and CDR2 SASEGT. Trimming pared 2 bases from V and 0 bases from J, leaving 11 bases between. The CDR3 is made up of 15 amino acids. CDR3 in amino acids: CASSERGTLSYEQYV. Written as DNA, the CDR3 is TGTGCCAGCAGTGAACGGGGGACCCTCTCCTACGAGCAGTACGTC.

This clonotype was observed once. The rearrangement uses TRBV2 and TRBJ2-1, with TRBD1 matching over 8 bases. Germline V gives CDR1 SNHLY, CDR2 FYNNEI. With 7 bases clipped from V and 5 bases from J, the junction kept 7 bases outside the gene matches. There are 14 residues in the CDR3. CDR3: CASTDRGWNNEQFF. CDR3 coding DNA: TGTGCCAGCACCGACAGGGGTTGGAACAATGAGCAGTTCTTC.

This clonotype occurred many times. This chain uses TRBV20-1 with TRBJ2-7; D may correspond to TRBD1 or TRBD2 (6 bases each). Germline CDR1 DFQATT, CDR2 SNEGSKA (reference sequence). Trimming cost V 5 bases and J 3 bases, with 23 bases left between them. This CDR3 has 16 residues. CDR3 sequence: CSAESTSLTGIYEQYV. The DNA for the CDR3 is TGCAGTGCTGAGTCCACTAGCTTGACAGGTATCTACGAGCAGTACGTC.

The chain carries TRBV14 and TRBJ1-5; no firm D call. Germline V gene lookup returns CDR1 SGHDN and CDR2 FVKESK. The ends were cut back, 4 bases at V and 6 bases at J, with 10 bases in the middle. This CDR3 region has 13 residues. This CDR3 reads CASSPSRGQPQHF. The CDR3 DNA reads as TGTGCCAGCAGCCCCAGCCGGGGTCAGCCCCAGCATTTT.

This clonotype was recorded at least ten times. CDR3 bases: TGTGCCAGCGGAACCGGGACAGGGGTTGTTGACACCATATATTTT. It translates to CASGTGTGVVDTIYF. The genes are TRBV27 and TRBJ1-3; TRBD1 matches 10 bases. There are 15 residues in the CDR3. Germline CDR1 is MNHEY and CDR2 is SMNVEV (reference sequence). V lost 8 bases and J lost 8; bases outside the gene matches: 12.

This clonotype was seen repeatedly, ten times or more. This chain connects TRBV6-1 to TRBJ2-5; perhaps TRBD1 as D (5 bases). The CDR3 length is 13 residues. Germline assignment: CDR1 MNHNS and CDR2 SASEGT. The germline V and J ends were trimmed by 1 base and 4 bases, with 7 bases remaining between them. The chain's CDR3 is CASSEEGVETQYF. The DNA of the CDR3 is TGTGCCAGCAGTGAAGAAGGGGTAGAGACCCAGTACTTC.

J is TRBJ1-2 and V is TRBV7-9, with D possibly being TRBD1 (5 bases). V lost 4 bases and J 1 base, leaving 13 bases between the germline ends. Germline CDR1 SEHNR, CDR2 FQNEAQ (reference sequence). The CDR3 contains 15 residues. CDR3 residues: CASSYTGGVNYGYTF. The CDR3 DNA sequence: TGTGCCAGCAGCTATACGGGGGGAGTTAACTATGGCTACACCTTC.

In this sample, this clonotype turned up many times. The rearrangement links TRBV7-9 to TRBJ1-1; 10 bases fit TRBD1. CDR3 size: 15 residues. V was pared by 2 bases and J by 1 base, with 1 base of the junction left unmatched. CDR1 and CDR2 (germline): SEHNR, FQNEAQ (reference sequence). The CDR3 bases are TGTGCCAGCAGCTTACGGGACAGGGGGAACACTGAAGCTTTCTTT. This translates into CASSLRDRGNTEAFF.

V gene TRBV5-5 combines with J gene TRBJ1-5; no clear D. V was shortened by 1 base and J by 5 bases, with 10 bases between the two germline ends. Germline V gene sequence: CDR1 SGHKS, CDR2 YYEKEE (reference sequence). CDR3 length: 14 amino acids. CDR3 bases: TGTGCCAGCAGCTTGTATGCGGATTATCAGCCCCAGCATTTT. Amino acids: CASSLYADYQPQHF.

The rearrangement joins TRBV25-1 to TRBJ1-1, with D possibly being TRBD1 (5 bases). V was clipped by 2 bases and J by 1 base, with 14 bases between them. The CDR3 extends over 16 amino acids. Germline lookup yields CDR1 MGHDK and CDR2 SYGVNS. The CDR3 spells CASSENMGTGNTEAFF. CDR3 DNA: TGTGCCAGCAGTGAAAATATGGGGACGGGGAACACTGAAGCTTTCTTT. The variable domain in full, completed from reference TRBV25-1 and TRBJ1-1, reads EADIYQTPRYLVIGTGKKITLECSQTMGHDKMYWYQQDPGMELHLIHYSYGVNSTEKGDLSSESTVSRIRTEHFPLTLESARPSHTSQYLCASSENMGTGNTEAFFGQGTRLTVV.

At least ten counts were recorded for this clonotype. The rearrangement links TRBV6-2 or TRBV6-3 to TRBJ2-2, with no clear D. Per the germline V gene, CDR1 is MNHEY and CDR2 is SVGEGT. V shed 5 bases and J shed 4 bases, with 5 bases lying between them. This CDR3 has 12 amino acids. The CDR3 nucleotides read TGTGCCAGCAGTGGAGCCACCGGGGAGCTGTTTTTT. This gives the protein CASSGATGELFF.